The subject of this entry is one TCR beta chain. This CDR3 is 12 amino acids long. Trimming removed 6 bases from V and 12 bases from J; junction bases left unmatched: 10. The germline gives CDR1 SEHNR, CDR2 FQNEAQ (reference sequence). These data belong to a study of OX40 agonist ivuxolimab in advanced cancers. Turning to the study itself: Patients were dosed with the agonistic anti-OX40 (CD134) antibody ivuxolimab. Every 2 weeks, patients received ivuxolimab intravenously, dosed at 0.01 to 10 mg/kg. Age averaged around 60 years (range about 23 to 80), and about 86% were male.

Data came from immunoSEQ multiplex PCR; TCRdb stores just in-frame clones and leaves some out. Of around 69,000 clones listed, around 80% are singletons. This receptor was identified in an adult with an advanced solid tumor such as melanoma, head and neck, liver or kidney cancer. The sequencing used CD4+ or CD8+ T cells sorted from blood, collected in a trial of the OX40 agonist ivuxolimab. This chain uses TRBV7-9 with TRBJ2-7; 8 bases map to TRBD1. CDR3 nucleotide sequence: TGTGCCAGCAGTCGTGGACAGGGCGGTGCGTACTTC. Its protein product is CASSRGQGGAYF.